This TCR beta chain was recovered during a study of CD8+ T cells in alopecia areata. Study-level findings and limits: Lesional scalp, notably in alopecia totalis/universalis, had clonality above that of normal scalp. It was less clear whether patients shared TCRs than it was in mice, possibly because of HLA. Alphabeta T cells residing in normal skin are also sequenced in scalp samples.

PBMC-derived CD4+ and CD8+ T cells were sorted. Notes on this clone: The antigen remains undetermined.

Once RNA had been extracted, it was reverse transcribed into cDNA to act as the sequencing template. TCRdb's table, derived via immunoSEQ multiplex PCR, lists solely in-frame clones and lacks some. The sample yields 150,000 or so clones, around 55% seen once. The CDR3 is 14 residues long. The ends were cut back, 0 bases at V and 2 bases at J, with 5 bases in the middle. Looked up from germline, CDR1 is SGDLS and CDR2 is YYNGEE. The origin of this receptor is a human donor in good health. The chain has TRBV9 and TRBJ2-2; D is uncertain. Sequencing was performed on CD4+ T cells sorted from blood. The CDR3 here is CASSVDGNTGELFF. The CDR3 nucleotides read TGTGCCAGCAGCGTAGACGGAAACACCGGGGAGCTGTTTTTT.